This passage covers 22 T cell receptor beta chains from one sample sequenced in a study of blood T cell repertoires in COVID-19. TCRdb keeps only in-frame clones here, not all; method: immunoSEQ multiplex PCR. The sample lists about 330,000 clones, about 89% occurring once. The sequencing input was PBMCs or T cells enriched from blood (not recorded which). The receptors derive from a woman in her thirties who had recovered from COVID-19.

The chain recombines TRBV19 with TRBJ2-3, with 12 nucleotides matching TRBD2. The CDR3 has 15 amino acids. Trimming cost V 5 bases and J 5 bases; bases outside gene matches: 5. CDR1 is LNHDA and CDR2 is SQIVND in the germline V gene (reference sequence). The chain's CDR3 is CASSPLAGGRDTQYF. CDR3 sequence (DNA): TGTGCCAGTAGTCCACTAGCGGGGGGTCGAGATACGCAGTATTTT.

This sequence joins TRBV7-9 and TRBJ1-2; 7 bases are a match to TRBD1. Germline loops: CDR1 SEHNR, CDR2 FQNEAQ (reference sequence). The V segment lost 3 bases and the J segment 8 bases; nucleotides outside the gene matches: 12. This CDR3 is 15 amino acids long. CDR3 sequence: CASSFYQGGASGYTF. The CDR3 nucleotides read TGTGCCAGCAGCTTCTACCAGGGGGGCGCGTCCGGCTACACCTTC.

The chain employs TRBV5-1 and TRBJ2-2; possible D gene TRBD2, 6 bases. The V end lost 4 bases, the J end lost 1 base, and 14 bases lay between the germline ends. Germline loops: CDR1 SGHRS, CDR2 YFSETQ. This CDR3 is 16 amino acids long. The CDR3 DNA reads TGCGCCAGCAGCCCGGAGGGACGTCGGAACACCGGGGAGCTGTTTTTT. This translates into CASSPEGRRNTGELFF.

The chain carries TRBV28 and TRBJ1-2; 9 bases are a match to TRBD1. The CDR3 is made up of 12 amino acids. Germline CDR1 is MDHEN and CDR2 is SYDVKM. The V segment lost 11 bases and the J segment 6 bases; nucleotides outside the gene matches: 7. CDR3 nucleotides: TGTGCCTACACGGACAGGGGAGATGGCTACACCTTC. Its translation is CAYTDRGDGYTF.

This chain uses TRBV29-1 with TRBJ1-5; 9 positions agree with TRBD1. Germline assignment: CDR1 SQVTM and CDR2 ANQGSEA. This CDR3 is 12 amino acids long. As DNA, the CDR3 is TGCAGTAGGGACAGGGCTAGGCAGCCCCAGCATTTT. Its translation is CSRDRARQPQHF.

The CDR3 DNA reads as TGTGCCAGCAGCTTGGTACAGGGGCAAGATACGCAGTATTTT. It specifies CASSLVQGQDTQYF. The J gene is TRBJ2-3, the V gene TRBV5-4; 7 bases map to TRBD1. CDR1 SGHNT and CDR2 YYREEE come from the germline V gene (reference sequence). V lost 0 bases and J lost 5; bases outside the gene matches: 3. The CDR3 consists of 14 residues.

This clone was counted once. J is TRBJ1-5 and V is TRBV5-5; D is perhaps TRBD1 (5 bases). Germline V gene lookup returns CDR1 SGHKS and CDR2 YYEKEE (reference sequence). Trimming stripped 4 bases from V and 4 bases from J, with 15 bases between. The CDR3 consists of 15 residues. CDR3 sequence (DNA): TGTGCCAGCAGCCCAACAGGAAGGGGAAATCAGCCCCAGCATTTT. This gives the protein CASSPTGRGNQPQHF.

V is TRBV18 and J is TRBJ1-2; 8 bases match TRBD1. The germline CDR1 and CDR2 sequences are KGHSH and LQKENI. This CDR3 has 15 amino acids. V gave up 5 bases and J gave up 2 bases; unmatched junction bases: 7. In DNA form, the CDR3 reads TGTGCCAGCTCATCCCGTCGACAGGGGAACTATGGCTACACCTTC. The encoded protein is CASSSRRQGNYGYTF.

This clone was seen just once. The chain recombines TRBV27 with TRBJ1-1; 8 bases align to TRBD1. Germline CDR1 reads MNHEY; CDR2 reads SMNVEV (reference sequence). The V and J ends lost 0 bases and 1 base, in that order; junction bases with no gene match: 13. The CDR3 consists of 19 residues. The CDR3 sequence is CASSLSITRQGRANTEAFF. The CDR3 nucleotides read TGTGCCAGCAGTTTATCGATAACCCGACAGGGGAGGGCGAACACTGAAGCTTTCTTT.

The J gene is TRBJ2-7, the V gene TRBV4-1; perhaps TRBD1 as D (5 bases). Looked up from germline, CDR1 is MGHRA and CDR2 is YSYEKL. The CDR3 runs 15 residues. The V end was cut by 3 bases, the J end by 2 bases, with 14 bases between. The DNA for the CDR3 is TGCGCCAGCAGCCAGGGGCAGGTTTGGACCTACGAGCAGTACTTC. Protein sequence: CASSQGQVWTYEQYF.

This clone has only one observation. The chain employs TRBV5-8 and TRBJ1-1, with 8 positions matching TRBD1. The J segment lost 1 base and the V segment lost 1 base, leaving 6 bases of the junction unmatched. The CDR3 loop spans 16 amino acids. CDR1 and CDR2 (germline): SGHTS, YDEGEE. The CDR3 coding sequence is TGTGCCAGCAGCTTGAGACCCGGACAGGGGAACACTGAAGCTTTCTTT. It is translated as CASSLRPGQGNTEAFF.

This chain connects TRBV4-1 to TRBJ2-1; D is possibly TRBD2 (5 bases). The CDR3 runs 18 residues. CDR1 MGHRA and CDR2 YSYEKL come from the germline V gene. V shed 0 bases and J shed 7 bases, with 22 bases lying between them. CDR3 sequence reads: CASSQDSYSRVGSNEQFF. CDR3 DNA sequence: TGCGCCAGCAGCCAAGATTCGTACTCGAGGGTTGGTTCGAATGAGCAGTTCTTC.

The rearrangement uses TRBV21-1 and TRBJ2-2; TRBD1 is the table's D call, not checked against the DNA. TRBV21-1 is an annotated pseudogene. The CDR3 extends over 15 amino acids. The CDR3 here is CASSARTGDTGELFF. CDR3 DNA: TGTGCCAGCAGCGCACGGACAGGGGACACCGGGGAGCTGTTTTTT.

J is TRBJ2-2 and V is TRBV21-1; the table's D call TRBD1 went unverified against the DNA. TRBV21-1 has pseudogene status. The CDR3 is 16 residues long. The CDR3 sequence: CASSSTGQGLTGELFF. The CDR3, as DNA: TGTGCCAGCAGCTCTACCGGACAGGGGCTCACCGGGGAGCTGTTTTTT.

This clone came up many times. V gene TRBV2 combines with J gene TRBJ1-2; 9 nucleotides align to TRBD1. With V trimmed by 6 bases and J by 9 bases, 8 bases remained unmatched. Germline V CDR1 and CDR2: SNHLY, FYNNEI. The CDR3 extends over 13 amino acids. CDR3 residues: CASRSYGTGRYTF. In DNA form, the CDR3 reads TGTGCCAGCAGATCGTATGGGACAGGGCGCTACACCTTC.

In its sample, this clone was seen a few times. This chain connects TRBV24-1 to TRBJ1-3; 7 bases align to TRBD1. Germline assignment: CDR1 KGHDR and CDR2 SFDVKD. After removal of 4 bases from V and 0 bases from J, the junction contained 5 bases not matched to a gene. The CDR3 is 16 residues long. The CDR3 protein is CATSDAGTDSGNTIYF. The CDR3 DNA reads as TGTGCCACCAGTGACGCCGGGACAGACTCTGGAAACACCATATATTTT.

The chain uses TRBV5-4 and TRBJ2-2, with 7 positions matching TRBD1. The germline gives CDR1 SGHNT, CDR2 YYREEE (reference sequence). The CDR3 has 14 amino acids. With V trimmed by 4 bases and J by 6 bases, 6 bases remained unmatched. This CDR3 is CASSPRGGPGELFF. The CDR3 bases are TGTGCCAGCAGCCCCCGAGGGGGCCCCGGGGAGCTGTTTTTT. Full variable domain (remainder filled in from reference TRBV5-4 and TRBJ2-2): ETGVTQSPTHLIKTRGQQVTLRCSSQSGHNTVSWYQQALGQGPQFIFQYYREEENGRGNFPPRFSGLQFPNYSSELNVNALELDDSALYLCASSPRGGPGELFFGEGSRLTVL.

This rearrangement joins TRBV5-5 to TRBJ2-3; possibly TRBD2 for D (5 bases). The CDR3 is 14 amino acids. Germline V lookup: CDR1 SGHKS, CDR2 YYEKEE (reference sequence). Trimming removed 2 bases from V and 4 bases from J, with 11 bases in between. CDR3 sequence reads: CASSFLASADTQYF. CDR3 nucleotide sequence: TGTGCCAGCAGCTTCTTAGCGTCCGCAGATACGCAGTATTTT.

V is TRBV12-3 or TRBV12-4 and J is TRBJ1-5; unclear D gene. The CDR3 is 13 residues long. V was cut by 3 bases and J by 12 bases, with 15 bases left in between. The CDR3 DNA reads TGTGCCAGCAGTTTCGCCCCCGCGGCGGGCCAGCATTTT. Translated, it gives CASSFAPAAGQHF.

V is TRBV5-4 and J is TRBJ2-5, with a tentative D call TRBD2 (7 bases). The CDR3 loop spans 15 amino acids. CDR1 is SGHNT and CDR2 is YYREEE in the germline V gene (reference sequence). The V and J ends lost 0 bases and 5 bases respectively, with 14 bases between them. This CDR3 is CASSLGGRERETQYF. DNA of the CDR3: TGTGCCAGCAGCTTGGGGGGGCGGGAGAGGGAGACCCAGTACTTC.

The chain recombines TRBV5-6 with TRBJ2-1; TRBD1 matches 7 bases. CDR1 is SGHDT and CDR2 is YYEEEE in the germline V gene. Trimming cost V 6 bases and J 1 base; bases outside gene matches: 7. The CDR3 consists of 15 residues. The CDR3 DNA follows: TGTGCCAGCACAACATTGGGACAGTCCTACAATGAGCAGTTCTTC. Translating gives CASTTLGQSYNEQFF.

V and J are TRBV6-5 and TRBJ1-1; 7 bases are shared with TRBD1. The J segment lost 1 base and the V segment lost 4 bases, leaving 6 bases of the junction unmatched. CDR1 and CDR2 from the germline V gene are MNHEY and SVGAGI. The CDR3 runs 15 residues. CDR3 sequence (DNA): TGTGCCAGCAGTTCTTCCGGGACAGAGAACACTGAAGCTTTCTTT. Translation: CASSSSGTENTEAFF.